This TCR beta chain was captured in a study of tumor and adjacent non-tumor tissue in lung cancer. Turning to the study itself: The cohort had roughly 11 adenocarcinoma, a couple of squamous cell and 1 small cell patients.

This sample's RNA came from whole unsorted tissue. Distant lung tissue was collected more than 3 cm away from the tumor edge. Between August and November 2014, newly diagnosed, chemotherapy-naive lung cancer patients underwent thoracic surgery in China. The CDR3 extends over 17 amino acids. Germline lookup yields CDR1 LGHNT and CDR2 FRNRAP. V was trimmed by 5 bases and J by 4 bases, leaving 24 bases between them. A modified ARM-PCR protocol with three rounds of nested PCR amplified TCRbeta. TCRdb passed the multiplex PCR reads through MiXCR, listing each CDR3 protein once. The table includes 90,000 to 100,000 distinct CDR3 sequences, about 80% detected once. This clonotype occurred once. The target antigen is unknown. Study observations and caveats: Significantly higher TCR diversity was found in tumor than normal lung.

This receptor was obtained from a man aged 55-75 years with small cell lung cancer. Material for sequencing was distant non-tumor lung tissue. This chain uses TRBV12-5 with TRBJ2-7, with D maybe TRBD1 (6 bases). CDR3 region: CASGPPPTGPSTYEQYF. The CDR3 DNA sequence: TGTGCTAGTGGTCCCCCGCCGACAGGACCATCAACTTACGAGCAGTACTTC. Based on the CDR3 plus reference TRBV12-5 and TRBJ2-7, the full variable domain is DARVTQTPRHKVTEMGQEVTMRCQPILGHNTVFWYRQTMMQGLELLAYFRNRAPLDDSGMPKDRFSAEMPDATLATLKIQPSEPRDSAVYFCASGPPPTGPSTYEQYFGPGTRLTVT.